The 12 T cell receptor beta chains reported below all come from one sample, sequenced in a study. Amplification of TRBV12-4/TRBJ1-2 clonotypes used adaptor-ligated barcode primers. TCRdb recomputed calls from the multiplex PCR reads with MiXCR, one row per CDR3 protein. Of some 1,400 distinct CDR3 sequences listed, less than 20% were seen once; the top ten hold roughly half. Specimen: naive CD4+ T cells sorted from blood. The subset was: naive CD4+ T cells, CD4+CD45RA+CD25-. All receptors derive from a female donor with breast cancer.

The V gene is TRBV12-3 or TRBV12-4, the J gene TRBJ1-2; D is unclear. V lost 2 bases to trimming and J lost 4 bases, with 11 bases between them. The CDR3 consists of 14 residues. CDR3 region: CASSLTDRSYGYTF. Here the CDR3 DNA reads TGTGCCAGCAGTTTAACGGATCGGAGCTATGGCTACACCTTC.

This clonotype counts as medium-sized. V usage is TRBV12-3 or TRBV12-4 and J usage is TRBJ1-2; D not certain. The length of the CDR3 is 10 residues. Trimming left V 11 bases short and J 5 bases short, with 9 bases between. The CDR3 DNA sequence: TGTGCCTCTGGGCTTTATGGCTACACCTTC. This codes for CASGLYGYTF.

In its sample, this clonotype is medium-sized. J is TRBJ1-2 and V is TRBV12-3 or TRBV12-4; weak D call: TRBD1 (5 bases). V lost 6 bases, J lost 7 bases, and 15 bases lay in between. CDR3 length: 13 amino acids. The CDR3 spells CASSRRQGRGYTF. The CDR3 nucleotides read TGTGCCAGCAGCCGCCGCCAGGGACGTGGCTACACCTTC.

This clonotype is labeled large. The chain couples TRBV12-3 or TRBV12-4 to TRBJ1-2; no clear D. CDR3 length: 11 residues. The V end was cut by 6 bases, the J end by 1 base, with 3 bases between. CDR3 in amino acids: CASRLNYGYTF. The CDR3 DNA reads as TGTGCCAGCAGACTTAACTATGGCTACACCTTC.

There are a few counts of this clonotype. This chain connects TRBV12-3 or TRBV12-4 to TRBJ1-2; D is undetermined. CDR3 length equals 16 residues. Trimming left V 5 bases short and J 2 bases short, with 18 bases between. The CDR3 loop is CASSDPGGQRNYGYTF. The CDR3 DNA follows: TGTGCCAGCAGTGACCCGGGAGGGCAAAGGAACTATGGCTACACCTTC.

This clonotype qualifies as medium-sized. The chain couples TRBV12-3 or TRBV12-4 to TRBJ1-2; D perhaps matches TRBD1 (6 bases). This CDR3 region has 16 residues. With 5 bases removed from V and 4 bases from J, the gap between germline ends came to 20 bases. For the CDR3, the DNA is TGTGCCAGCAGTCCCCAGACCGGGACATTCCTCTATGGCTACACCTTC. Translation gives CASSPQTGTFLYGYTF.

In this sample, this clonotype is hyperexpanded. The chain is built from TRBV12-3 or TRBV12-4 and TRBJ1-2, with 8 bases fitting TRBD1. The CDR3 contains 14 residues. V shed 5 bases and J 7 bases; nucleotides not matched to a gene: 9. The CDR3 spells CASSLDRGKGGYTF. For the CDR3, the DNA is TGTGCCAGCAGTCTCGACAGGGGCAAAGGTGGCTACACCTTC.

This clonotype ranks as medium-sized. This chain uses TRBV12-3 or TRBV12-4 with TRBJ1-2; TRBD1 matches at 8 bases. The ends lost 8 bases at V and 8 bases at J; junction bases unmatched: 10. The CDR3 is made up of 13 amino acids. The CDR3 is CASAYDRGQGYTF. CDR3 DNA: TGTGCCAGCGCCTACGACAGGGGACAAGGCTACACCTTC.

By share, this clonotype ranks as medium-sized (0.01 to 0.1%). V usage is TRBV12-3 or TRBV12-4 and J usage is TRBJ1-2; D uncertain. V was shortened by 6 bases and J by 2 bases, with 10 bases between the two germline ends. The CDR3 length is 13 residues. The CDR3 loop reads CASSQTPNYGYTF. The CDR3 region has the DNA TGTGCCAGCAGCCAGACCCCAAACTATGGCTACACCTTC.

CDR3 bases: TGTGCCAGCAGGACAATCGGACAGGGGAGTGGCTACACCTTC. It encodes CASRTIGQGSGYTF. This chain links TRBV12-3 or TRBV12-4 with TRBJ1-2, with 9 bases that match TRBD1. The V gene end was trimmed by 6 bases and the J gene end by 7 bases; junction bases not matched to a gene: 9. The CDR3 runs to 14 residues.

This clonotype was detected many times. CDR3: CASSLRDSLFNYGYTF. For the CDR3, the DNA is TGTGCCAGCAGTTTAAGGGACAGTTTATTCAACTATGGCTACACCTTC. The chain recombines TRBV12-3 or TRBV12-4 with TRBJ1-2, with 7 bases that match TRBD1. CDR3 size: 16 residues. The ends lost 2 bases at V and 2 bases at J; junction bases unmatched: 8.

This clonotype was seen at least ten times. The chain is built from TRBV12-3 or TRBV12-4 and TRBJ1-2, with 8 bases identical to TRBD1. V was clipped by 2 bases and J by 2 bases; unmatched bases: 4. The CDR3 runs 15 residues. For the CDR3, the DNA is TGTGCCAGCAGTTTAAGGACAGGGAGCAACTATGGCTACACCTTC. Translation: CASSLRTGSNYGYTF.